The rows below give T cell receptor beta chains drawn from one sample of a study of T cell responses to AZD1222 COVID-19 vaccine. Assay: immunoSEQ multiplex PCR; the TCRdb copy retains only in-frame clones and omits some. The data contain 78,000 or so clones, around 88% of them singletons. The starting material was peripheral blood, obtained on day 0 of AZD1222 vaccination. These receptors all stem from an adult in good health. The CDR3 runs from the conserved cysteine through the conserved F or W. The order of the fields is J gene, V gene, clone size, D gene, CDR3 DNA, CDR3 protein. The D gene is left open where the match is weak. The size of a clone is reported for some rows only, either as once, few or many, or as a class for expanded clones.

J: TRBJ2-7; V: TRBV13; size: few; D: TRBD1; DNA: TGTGCCAGCAGCTCTATGACAGGGCACGAGCAGTACTTC; CDR3: CASSSMTGHEQYF
J: TRBJ2-1; V: TRBV21-1; size: -; D: -; DNA: TGTGCCAGCGGGTCTAGCGGGAGGGGCTACAATGAGCAGTTCTTC; CDR3: CASGSSGRGYNEQFF
J: TRBJ1-6; V: TRBV3-1/TRBV3-2; size: -; D: TRBD1; DNA: TGTGCCAGCAGCAATAACAGGGGGCGCAGCTCACCCCTCCACTTT; CDR3: CASSNNRGRSSPLHF
J: TRBJ1-6; V: TRBV30; size: -; D: TRBD1; DNA: TGTGCCTGGAAGCACCGGGACAGCAATTCACCCCTCCACTTT; CDR3: CAWKHRDSNSPLHF
J: TRBJ2-2; V: TRBV9; size: -; D: TRBD2; DNA: TGTGCCAGCAGCGTAGGGACTAGCGGAAGGGGGAACACCGGGGAGCTGTTTTTT; CDR3: CASSVGTSGRGNTGELFF
J: TRBJ2-7; V: TRBV28; size: -; D: -; DNA: TGTGCCAGGAACTACGAGCAGTACTTC; CDR3: CARNYEQYF
J: TRBJ2-1; V: TRBV5-5; size: -; D: -; DNA: TGTGCCAGCAGCTCCTTGGATGAGCAGTTCTTC; CDR3: CASSSLDEQFF
J: TRBJ2-7; V: TRBV11-3; size: -; D: -; DNA: TGTGCCAGCAGCTACCGGGCAGTACCTCCCTACGAGCAGTACTTC; CDR3: CASSYRAVPPYEQYF
J: TRBJ1-1; V: TRBV27; size: few; D: -; DNA: TGTGCCAGCAGTCAACAGGGGAACACTGAAGCTTTCTTT; CDR3: CASSQQGNTEAFF
J: TRBJ2-7; V: TRBV5-1; size: once; D: TRBD1; DNA: TGCGCCAGCAGCTTGTGGGGGCGACAGGGAGAGATGGGCTACGAGCAGTACTTC; CDR3: CASSLWGRQGEMGYEQYF
J: TRBJ1-2; V: TRBV4-3; size: -; D: -; DNA: TGCGCCAGCAGCCAAGATCCGAGGGACAACTATGGCTACACCTTC; CDR3: CASSQDPRDNYGYTF
J: TRBJ1-1; V: TRBV9; size: -; D: -; DNA: TGTGCCAGCAGCCCCCGATCAGGGACAACTGAAGCTTTCTTT; CDR3: CASSPRSGTTEAFF
J: TRBJ2-3; V: TRBV24-1; size: -; D: -; DNA: TGTGCCACCAGTGATTTGCGCTCCGATTTGGGACGCACAGATACGCAGTATTTT; CDR3: CATSDLRSDLGRTDTQYF
J: TRBJ2-7; V: TRBV6-5; size: -; D: TRBD2; DNA: TGTGCCAGCAGTTACTCGCGGGGGTCCGAGCAGTACTTC; CDR3: CASSYSRGSEQYF
J: TRBJ2-2; V: TRBV7-9; size: -; D: -; DNA: TGTGCCAGCCCCGAGACGGCAAATTCCGGGGAGCTGTTTTTT; CDR3: CASPETANSGELFF
J: TRBJ2-7; V: TRBV4-1; size: few; D: -; DNA: TGCGCCAGCAGCGACAGTTACGAGCAGTACTTC; CDR3: CASSDSYEQYF
J: TRBJ2-7; V: TRBV14; size: -; D: -; DNA: TGTGCCAGCAGCCAAGAGGGCGTCTTTTTTCGGTGGAACGAGCAGTACTTC; CDR3: CASSQEGVFFRWNEQYF
J: TRBJ2-3; V: TRBV4-2; size: -; D: TRBD2; DNA: TGTGCCAGCCGGGGGGGGTTTAGCACAGATACGCAGTATTTT; CDR3: CASRGGFSTDTQYF
J: TRBJ2-7; V: TRBV27; size: -; D: TRBD2; DNA: TGTGCCAGCAGGCGAAGAACCGGGACTAGCGGAGCCTACGAGCAGTACTTC; CDR3: CASRRRTGTSGAYEQYF
J: TRBJ2-1; V: TRBV19; size: few; D: -; DNA: TGTGCCAGTAGTCCTGACAGGAGCTCCTACAATGAGCAGTTCTTC; CDR3: CASSPDRSSYNEQFF
J: TRBJ2-7; V: TRBV7-2; size: few; D: TRBD1; DNA: TGTGCCAGCAGCCGCGGACAGGGGAGTGCCTACGAGCAGTACTTC; CDR3: CASSRGQGSAYEQYF
J: TRBJ1-5; V: TRBV15; size: -; D: -; DNA: TGTGCCACCATGGGGACGGCGACGAGCAATCAGCCCCAGCATTTT; CDR3: CATMGTATSNQPQHF
J: TRBJ1-2; V: TRBV7-8; size: -; D: -; DNA: TGTGCCAGCACTATTCGGGCGGGGGAAGGCTCTGGCTACACCTTC; CDR3: CASTIRAGEGSGYTF
J: TRBJ1-3; V: TRBV7-8; size: -; D: -; DNA: TGTGCCAGCAGCCGACAGTCCTCAGTCTCTGGAAACACCATATATTTT; CDR3: CASSRQSSVSGNTIYF
J: TRBJ1-6; V: TRBV19; size: -; D: -; DNA: TGTGCCAGTAGGGGGACGGCAAATAATTCACCCCTCCACTTT; CDR3: CASRGTANNSPLHF
J: TRBJ2-7; V: TRBV7-3; size: -; D: -; DNA: TGTGCCAGCAGCTTCCAGGGTCGCCACGAGCAGTACTTC; CDR3: CASSFQGRHEQYF
J: TRBJ1-5; V: TRBV28; size: -; D: -; DNA: TGTGCCAGCAGTCCCAATACGGGGTTTGATCAGCCCCAGCATTTT; CDR3: CASSPNTGFDQPQHF
J: TRBJ2-3; V: TRBV20-1; size: -; D: -; DNA: TGCAGTGCTAGTCGGGGGCAAACGATCACAGATACGCAGTATTTT; CDR3: CSASRGQTITDTQYF
J: TRBJ2-2; V: TRBV5-1; size: -; D: TRBD1; DNA: TGCGCCAGCAGCGGATACAGGGGGCCCGATGGAGGGGAGCTGTTTTTT; CDR3: CASSGYRGPDGGELFF
J: TRBJ2-1; V: TRBV7-6; size: -; D: -; DNA: TGTGCCAGCAGCTTAGCCCCGGTGGACAGAAGCTACAATGAGCAGTTCTTC; CDR3: CASSLAPVDRSYNEQFF
J: TRBJ1-2; V: TRBV6-5; size: -; D: -; DNA: TGTGCCAGCAGTCCGGGACACACGCCTGGCTACACCTTC; CDR3: CASSPGHTPGYTF
J: TRBJ1-2; V: TRBV29-1; size: -; D: -; DNA: TGCAGCGTTGAAGATTCCAGGTATAGGACTACCGCTGGCTACACCTTC; CDR3: CSVEDSRYRTTAGYTF
J: TRBJ2-5; V: TRBV5-1; size: -; D: -; DNA: TGCGCCAGTGGAGGCAGGGGAGAAGAGACCCAGTACTTC; CDR3: CASGGRGEETQYF
J: TRBJ2-3; V: TRBV18; size: -; D: -; DNA: TGTGCCAGCTCACCACTAGGAGGTGGGGCGTGGGATACGCAGTATTTT; CDR3: CASSPLGGGAWDTQYF
J: TRBJ1-2; V: TRBV9; size: -; D: -; DNA: TGTGCCAGCAGCCCCTCGCTCTACACCTTC; CDR3: CASSPSLYTF
J: TRBJ1-2; V: TRBV7-3; size: -; D: -; DNA: TGTGCCAGCAGCCGCGGGGGCGAAAGGGCCTATGGCTACACCTTC; CDR3: CASSRGGERAYGYTF
J: TRBJ2-7; V: TRBV27; size: few; D: -; DNA: TGTGCCAGCAGTTTATATCCAGTTACCTACGAGCAGTACTTC; CDR3: CASSLYPVTYEQYF
J: TRBJ2-5; V: TRBV28; size: -; D: TRBD2; DNA: TGTGCCAGCAGTTTGGGACTAGCGGGGGGAGGCGAGACCCAGTACTTC; CDR3: CASSLGLAGGGETQYF
J: TRBJ1-5; V: TRBV6-2/TRBV6-3; size: -; D: TRBD1; DNA: TGTGCCAGCAGTTACACACAGACAGGGTTTGGAAGCAATCAGCCCCAGCATTTT; CDR3: CASSYTQTGFGSNQPQHF
J: TRBJ2-7; V: TRBV5-1; size: -; D: -; DNA: TGCGCCAGCAGCCTCACTCCGGGCGCTCCGGAGGAGCAGTACTTC; CDR3: CASSLTPGAPEEQYF
J: TRBJ2-3; V: TRBV9; size: -; D: TRBD1; DNA: TGTGCCAGCAGCGAAACCATATTAGGGACAGGGAGGACAGATACGCAGTATTTT; CDR3: CASSETILGTGRTDTQYF
J: TRBJ2-3; V: TRBV19; size: -; D: -; DNA: TGTGCCAGTAGTATCAGCTGGGACCGTCCAGATACGCAGTATTTT; CDR3: CASSISWDRPDTQYF
J: TRBJ1-6; V: TRBV7-9; size: -; D: TRBD1; DNA: TGTGCCAGCAGACCCGGGACAGGGAGTTCACCCCTCCACTTT; CDR3: CASRPGTGSSPLHF
J: TRBJ2-7; V: TRBV11-1; size: -; D: TRBD1; DNA: TGTGCCAGCACCATGACAGGGATCTCCTACGAGCAGTACTTC; CDR3: CASTMTGISYEQYF
J: TRBJ2-5; V: TRBV9; size: -; D: -; DNA: TGTGCCAGCAGCGTAGCAGGCCAAGAGACCCAGTACTTC; CDR3: CASSVAGQETQYF